This T cell receptor beta chain was sequenced in a study of response to subunit inactivated influenza vaccine. TCRdb reanalysed the RT-PCR reads using MiXCR and keeps one entry per CDR3 protein. The sample includes 500,000 to 700,000 distinct CDR3 sequences, under 30% seen only once; the top ten take 2.5% to 3%. The sample was also linked to a second study, of T cells expressing NK-cell markers. That study reports: cDNA encoding TCR beta was synthesized via 5'RACE template switching incorporating UMIs.

This clonotype originated in a man in his forties or fifties who received an inactivated influenza vaccine. The sequenced sample was CD4+ T cells sorted from PBMCs, obtained 11 to 12 days after vaccination.

The CDR3 sequence: CASSSTGPASGNTIYF. For the CDR3, the DNA is TGTGCCAGCAGCTCAACAGGGCCTGCGAGCGGAAACACCATATATTTT. The chain links TRBV6-1 to TRBJ1-3; maybe TRBD1 (6 bases). Germline lookup yields CDR1 MNHNS and CDR2 SASEGT. V was shortened by 6 bases and J by 4 bases, with 19 bases between the two germline ends. The CDR3 covers 16 residues.